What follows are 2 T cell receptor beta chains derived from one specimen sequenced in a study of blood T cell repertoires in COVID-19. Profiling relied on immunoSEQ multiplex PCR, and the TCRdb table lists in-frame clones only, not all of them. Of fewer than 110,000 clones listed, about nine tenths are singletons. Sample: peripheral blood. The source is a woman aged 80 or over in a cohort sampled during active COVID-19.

CDR3 loop: CASSARQGTETQYF. DNA for the CDR3: TGCGCCAGCAGTGCAAGACAGGGAACGGAGACCCAGTACTTC. The rearrangement links TRBV10-1 to TRBJ2-5, with TRBD1 matching over 7 bases. Trimming at V came to 4 bases and at J to 5 bases, leaving 7 bases not matched to a gene. This CDR3 has 14 residues. Germline lookup yields CDR1 WNHNN and CDR2 SYGVQD (reference sequence).

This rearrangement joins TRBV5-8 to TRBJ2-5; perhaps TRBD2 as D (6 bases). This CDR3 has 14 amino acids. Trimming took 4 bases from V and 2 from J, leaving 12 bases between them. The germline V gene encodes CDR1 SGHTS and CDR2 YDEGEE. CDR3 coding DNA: TGTGCCAGCAGCCCGGGACTCTTACAAGAGACCCAGTACTTC. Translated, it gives CASSPGLLQETQYF.